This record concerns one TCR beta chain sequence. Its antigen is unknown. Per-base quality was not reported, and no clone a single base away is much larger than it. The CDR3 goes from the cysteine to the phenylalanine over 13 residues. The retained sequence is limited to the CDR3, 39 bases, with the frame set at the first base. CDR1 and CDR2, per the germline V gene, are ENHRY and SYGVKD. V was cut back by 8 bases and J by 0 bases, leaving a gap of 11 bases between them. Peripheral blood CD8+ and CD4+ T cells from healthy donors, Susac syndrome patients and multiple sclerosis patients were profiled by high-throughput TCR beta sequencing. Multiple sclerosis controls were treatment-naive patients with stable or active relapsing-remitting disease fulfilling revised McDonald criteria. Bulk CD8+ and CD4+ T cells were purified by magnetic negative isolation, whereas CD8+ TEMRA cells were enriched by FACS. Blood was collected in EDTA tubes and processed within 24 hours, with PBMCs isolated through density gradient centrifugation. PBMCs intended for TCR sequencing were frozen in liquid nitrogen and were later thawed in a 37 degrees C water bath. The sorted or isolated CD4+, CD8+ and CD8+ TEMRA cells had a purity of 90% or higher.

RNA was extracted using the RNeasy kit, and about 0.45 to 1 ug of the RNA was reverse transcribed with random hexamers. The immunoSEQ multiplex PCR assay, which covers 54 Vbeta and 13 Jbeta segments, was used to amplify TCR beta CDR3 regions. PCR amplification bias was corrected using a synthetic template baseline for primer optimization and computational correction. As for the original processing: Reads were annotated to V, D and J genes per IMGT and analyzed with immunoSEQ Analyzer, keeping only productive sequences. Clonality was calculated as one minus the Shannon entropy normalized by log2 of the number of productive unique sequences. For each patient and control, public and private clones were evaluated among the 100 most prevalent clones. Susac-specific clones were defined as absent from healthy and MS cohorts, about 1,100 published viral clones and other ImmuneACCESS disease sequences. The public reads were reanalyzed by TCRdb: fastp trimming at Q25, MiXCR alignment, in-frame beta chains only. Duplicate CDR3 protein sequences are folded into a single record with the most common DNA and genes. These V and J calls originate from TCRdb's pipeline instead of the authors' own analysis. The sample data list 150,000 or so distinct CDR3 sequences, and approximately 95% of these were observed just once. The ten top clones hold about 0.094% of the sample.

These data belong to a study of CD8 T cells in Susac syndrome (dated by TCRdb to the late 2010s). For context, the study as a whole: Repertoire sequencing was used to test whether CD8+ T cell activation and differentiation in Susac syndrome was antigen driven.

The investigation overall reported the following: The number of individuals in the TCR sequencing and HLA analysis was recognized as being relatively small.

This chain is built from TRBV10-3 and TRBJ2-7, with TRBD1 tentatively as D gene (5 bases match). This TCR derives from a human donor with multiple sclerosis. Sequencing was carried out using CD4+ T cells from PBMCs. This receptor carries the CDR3 CAISSRDSYEQYF. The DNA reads TGTGCCATCTCTTCCAGGGACTCCTACGAGCAGTACTTC.